These 26 T cell receptor beta chains came from one sample sequenced in a study of blood T cell repertoires in COVID-19. Libraries were prepared by immunoSEQ multiplex PCR; TCRdb keeps only in-frame clonotypes and omits some of them. The profile shows 90,000 to 130,000 clones, approximately 84% of them singletons. The sequencing input was peripheral blood. These receptors all come from a man aged 40-50 years with acute or convalescent COVID-19.

The gene calls are TRBV28 and TRBJ2-7; the match to TRBD1 covers 7 bases. The V and J ends lost 2 bases and 2 bases, in that order; junction bases with no gene match: 6. The germline V gene has CDR1 MDHEN and CDR2 SYDVKM. CDR3 length equals 15 residues. The CDR3: CASSLRQGVTYEQYF. CDR3 DNA: TGTGCCAGCAGTTTACGACAGGGTGTGACCTACGAGCAGTACTTC.

The chain combines TRBV29-1 with TRBJ2-7; D may be TRBD1 (6 bases). V lost 4 bases to trimming and J lost 0 bases, with 13 bases between them. Germline CDR1 is SQVTM and CDR2 is ANQGSEA. The CDR3 is made up of 14 amino acids. CDR3: CSVGDTPISYEQYF. The DNA of the CDR3 is TGCAGCGTTGGGGACACCCCGATCTCCTACGAGCAGTACTTC.

The chain is built from TRBV6-2 or TRBV6-3 and TRBJ2-7; unclear D gene. This CDR3 has 12 amino acids. In germline, CDR1 is MNHEY, CDR2 SVGEGT. Trimming took 5 bases from V and 2 from J, leaving 7 bases between them. CDR3 DNA: TGTGCCAGCAGTACGACTCCCTACGAGCAGTACTTC. Its translation: CASSTTPYEQYF.

The chain couples TRBV3-1 (or the pseudogene TRBV3-2) to TRBJ2-2, with 7 bases that match TRBD2. The CDR3 runs to 14 residues. Germline CDR1 reads LGHDT; CDR2 reads YNNKEL (reference sequence). The V segment lost 4 bases and the J segment 2 bases; nucleotides outside the gene matches: 1. CDR3: CASSPSGNTGELFF. The CDR3 bases are TGTGCCAGCAGCCCTAGCGGAAACACCGGGGAGCTGTTTTTT.

The V gene is TRBV7-9, the J gene TRBJ2-5, with TRBD2 as a possible D gene (5 bases). Germline values: CDR1 SEHNR, CDR2 FQNEAQ (reference sequence). The CDR3 spans 15 residues. Trimming removed 1 base at V and 1 base at J, with 10 bases between. Here the CDR3 DNA reads TGTGCCAGCAGCTTAGGGGAGAATTCCCAAGAGACCCAGTACTTC. Protein: CASSLGENSQETQYF.

J is TRBJ2-7 and V is TRBV28, with D perhaps matching TRBD1 (6 bases). V was trimmed by 5 bases and J by 2 bases, leaving 16 bases between them. This CDR3 region has 15 residues. The germline gives CDR1 MDHEN, CDR2 SYDVKM. CDR3 in amino acids: CASSPSGRGTYEQYF. For the CDR3, the DNA is TGTGCCAGCAGTCCCTCAGGCAGGGGAACCTACGAGCAGTACTTC.

The chain recombines TRBV6-5 with TRBJ2-2; weak D call: TRBD2 (7 bases). This CDR3 is built from 15 residues. Trimming left V 4 bases short and J 5 bases short, with 14 bases between. Germline-derived CDR1 and CDR2 are MNHEY and SVGAGI. CDR3 nucleotides: TGTGCCAGCAGTTCAAGGGGGGGGAGAACCGGGGAGCTGTTTTTT. Amino acid sequence: CASSSRGGRTGELFF.

This rearrangement joins TRBV18 to TRBJ1-6, with TRBD1 as a possible D gene (5 bases). CDR3 size: 13 residues. Deletions cut 3 bases from V and 8 bases from J, with 8 bases between. CDR1 is KGHSH, CDR2 LQKENI, per germline. The CDR3 sequence: CASSPGRHSPLHF. The CDR3 nucleotides read TGTGCCAGCTCACCGGGGCGGCATTCACCCCTCCACTTT.

This clone came up once. V is TRBV10-1 and J is TRBJ2-5; D gene ambiguous. This CDR3 spans 12 amino acids. Trimming removed 9 bases from V and 5 bases from J, with 13 bases in between. Looked up from germline, CDR1 is WNHNN and CDR2 is SYGVQD (reference sequence). The CDR3 protein is CARTQSGETQYF. DNA of the CDR3: TGCGCCAGAACACAGAGTGGGGAGACCCAGTACTTC.

The rearrangement uses TRBV7-8 and TRBJ1-6; the D is unclear. The CDR3 consists of 14 residues. V was clipped by 5 bases and J by 8 bases, with 13 bases between them. Germline CDR1 SGHVS, CDR2 FQNEAQ. The CDR3 DNA reads TGTGCCAGCAGCGCTCCACTTACGGATTCACCCCTCCACTTT. Translated: CASSAPLTDSPLHF.

The genes are TRBV7-2 and TRBJ2-5; no clear D. V lost 1 base, J lost 5 bases, and 14 bases lay in between. Germline lookup yields CDR1 SGHTA and CDR2 FQGNSA. The CDR3 spans 15 residues. This chain's CDR3 is CASSLGAQPDETQYF. The CDR3 nucleotides are TGTGCCAGCAGCTTAGGGGCCCAACCAGATGAGACCCAGTACTTC.

This sequence joins TRBV27 and TRBJ2-1, with TRBD2 identical over 10 bases. V lost 4 bases, J lost 9 bases, and 6 bases stayed unmatched. This CDR3 has 14 amino acids. Looked up from germline, CDR1 is MNHEY and CDR2 is SMNVEV (reference sequence). The CDR3 DNA reads TGTGCCAGCAGTTCTGTAGCGGGAGGAGGTGAGCAGTTCTTC. It translates to CASSSVAGGGEQFF.

The V gene is TRBV7-8, the J gene TRBJ2-5; 13 nucleotides agree with TRBD2. V lost 7 bases, J lost 6 bases, and 14 bases stayed unmatched. The CDR3 runs 17 residues. The germline gives CDR1 SGHVS, CDR2 FQNEAQ. CDR3 residues: CASTTTELAGGQKTQYF. For the CDR3, the DNA is TGTGCCAGCACTACAACCGAACTAGCGGGGGGGCAGAAGACCCAGTACTTC.

The rearrangement joins TRBV6-5 to TRBJ2-1; 12 bases match TRBD2. This CDR3 region has 14 residues. Germline V gene lookup returns CDR1 MNHEY and CDR2 SVGAGI. V gave up 9 bases and J gave up 3 bases; unmatched junction bases: 3. The CDR3 DNA reads as TGTGCCAGAAGACTAGCGGGAGTCTACAATGAGCAGTTCTTC. As protein: CARRLAGVYNEQFF.

This clone is a singleton in its sample. The chain combines TRBV18 with TRBJ1-2; possibly TRBD1 for D (6 bases). The germline V gene has CDR1 KGHSH and CDR2 LQKENI. V was clipped by 3 bases and J by 8 bases, with 16 bases between them. The CDR3 is 14 residues long. CDR3 in DNA: TGTGCCAGCTCACCCCGCGGGGGGGCAGAAGGCTACACCTTC. It yields the protein CASSPRGGAEGYTF. Together with reference TRBV18 and TRBJ1-2, the CDR3 gives the full variable domain: NAGVMQNPRHLVRRRGQEARLRCSPMKGHSHVYWYRQLPEEGLKFMVYLQKENIIDESGMPKERFSAEFPKEGPSILRIQQVVRGDSAAYFCASSPRGGAEGYTFGSGTRLTVV.

The chain uses TRBV6-5 and TRBJ1-6; D is perhaps TRBD1 (6 bases). In germline, CDR1 is MNHEY, CDR2 SVGAGI. The CDR3 sequence is 13 residues long. Trimming left V 6 bases short and J 9 bases short, with 12 bases between. The CDR3 DNA reads as TGTGCCAGCAGGACCACAGGGATTTCACCCCTCCACTTT. Translation gives CASRTTGISPLHF.

The chain carries TRBV4-3 and TRBJ1-5; 8 bases align to TRBD1. J lost 2 bases, V lost 4 bases, and 4 bases had no gene match. The CDR3 is 15 amino acids. CDR1 and CDR2 (germline): LGHNA, YSLEER. The CDR3 DNA sequence: TGCGCCAGCAGCCCTGACAGGGGCGGCAATCAGCCCCAGCATTTT. Its translation: CASSPDRGGNQPQHF.

The chain employs TRBV2 and TRBJ2-2; D remains ambiguous. Trimming stripped 5 bases from V and 7 bases from J, with 14 bases between. The CDR3 extends over 14 amino acids. Germline values: CDR1 SNHLY, CDR2 FYNNEI. CDR3 bases: TGTGCCAGCAGTCAACTGCTAGTTAGCGGGGAGCTGTTTTTT. It is translated as CASSQLLVSGELFF.

This clone was found a few times. This rearrangement joins TRBV25-1 to TRBJ1-4; D is perhaps TRBD1 (5 bases). The germline V gene has CDR1 MGHDK and CDR2 SYGVNS. This CDR3 comprises 13 residues. V was pared by 1 base and J by 11 bases, with 11 bases between. The CDR3 DNA reads as TGTGCCAGCAGTGAATGGGGCAGCCAGAAACTGTTTTTT. Encoded protein: CASSEWGSQKLFF. The variable domain in full, with the rest retrieved from reference TRBV25-1 and TRBJ1-4, is EADIYQTPRYLVIGTGKKITLECSQTMGHDKMYWYQQDPGMELHLIHYSYGVNSTEKGDLSSESTVSRIRTEHFPLTLESARPSHTSQYLCASSEWGSQKLFFGSGTQLSVL.

The chain recombines TRBV6-4 with TRBJ1-1; 7 bases are shared with TRBD1. Losses at the gene ends were 0 bases for V and 8 bases for J; bases not matched to a gene: 6. Germline V gene data show CDR1 as MRHNA and CDR2 as SNTAGT. The CDR3 consists of 14 residues. The CDR3 region has the DNA TGTGCCAGCAGTGACTCGTCCAGGGGGACCGAAGCTTTCTTT. Translated: CASSDSSRGTEAFF.

The chain combines TRBV7-2 with TRBJ1-1, with a weak D call TRBD1 (5 bases). V lost 2 bases to trimming and J lost 10 bases, with 14 bases between them. From germline, CDR1 is SGHTA and CDR2 FQGNSA. CDR3 length: 13 amino acids. In DNA form, the CDR3 reads TGTGCCAGCAGCTTACTGGCAGGGCATGCAGCTTTCTTT. Translated, it gives CASSLLAGHAAFF.

The V call is TRBV2, the J call TRBJ1-4, with TRBD1 matching 9 bases. This CDR3 is 14 amino acids long. Germline V lookup: CDR1 SNHLY, CDR2 FYNNEI. The V gene end was trimmed by 6 bases and the J gene end by 8 bases; junction bases not matched to a gene: 7. CDR3 residues: CASSLQGAGEKLFF. The CDR3 nucleotides are TGTGCCAGCAGCCTACAGGGGGCGGGGGAAAAACTGTTTTTT.

This clone has just one count. The rearrangement links TRBV6-5 to TRBJ2-1, with 7 bases lining up with TRBD1. In germline, CDR1 is MNHEY, CDR2 SVGAGI. With 10 bases clipped from V and 7 bases from J, the junction kept 16 bases outside the gene matches. This CDR3 comprises 15 residues. The CDR3: CAIPKGHRGSNEQFF. The CDR3 DNA reads TGTGCCATTCCTAAGGGGCACAGGGGCTCGAATGAGCAGTTCTTC.

The J gene is TRBJ2-7, the V gene TRBV7-9; 8 bases match TRBD1. The CDR3 loop spans 15 amino acids. CDR1 SEHNR and CDR2 FQNEAQ come from the germline V gene (reference sequence). The V gene end was trimmed by 2 bases and the J gene end by 4 bases; junction bases not matched to a gene: 7. Here the CDR3 DNA reads TGTGCCAGCAGCTTAAGGCAGGGGGCCTTTTACGAGCAGTACTTC. Encoded protein: CASSLRQGAFYEQYF.

The chain joins TRBV3-1 (or the pseudogene TRBV3-2) to TRBJ2-7; TRBD2 aligns across 8 bases. V dropped 1 base and J dropped 3; count of bases not matched to a gene: 5. The CDR3 extends over 15 amino acids. CDR1 is LGHDT, CDR2 YNNKEL, per germline (reference sequence). The CDR3 coding sequence is TGTGCCAGCAGCCAAGGGACTAGCTTGGTCTACGAGCAGTACTTC. Protein sequence: CASSQGTSLVYEQYF.

The chain combines TRBV6-1 with TRBJ2-2, with TRBD2 matching 10 bases. The CDR3 loop spans 16 amino acids. Germline lookup yields CDR1 MNHNS and CDR2 SASEGT. Trimming cost V 2 bases and J 7 bases; bases outside gene matches: 7. CDR3 coding DNA: TGTGCCAGCAGTGAATGGTCTAGCGGGAGTAACGGGGAGCTGTTTTTT. This gives the protein CASSEWSSGSNGELFF.